This T cell receptor beta chain was sequenced in a study of identical twins. On this clonotype: Its target is unknown.

Unique molecular identifiers were present on cDNA, and template switching added a universal primer site. TCRdb redid the calling of the 5' RACE reads with MiXCR, one entry per CDR3 protein. The sample records 700,000 to 950,000 distinct CDR3 sequences, 9% to 15% being singletons. Study observations and caveats: The more abundant beta clonotypes in cord blood had fewer insertions, and memory repertoires did not show this.

Another study also made use of these data, one on yellow fever vaccine responses in identical twins.

Sequencing was done on a sample of PBMCs. This sequence originates from a woman between 18 and 29 years old in good health.

CDR3 region: CASSYSSQGASTDTQYF. The CDR3, as DNA: TGTGCCAGCAGTTACTCGTCGCAGGGCGCTAGCACAGATACGCAGTATTTT. The chain employs TRBV6-5 and TRBJ2-3, with TRBD1 as a possible D gene (5 bases). The V gene lost 0 bases and the J gene lost 0 bases, with 13 bases spanning the gap. Germline loops: CDR1 MNHEY, CDR2 SVGAGI. The CDR3 runs to 17 residues.